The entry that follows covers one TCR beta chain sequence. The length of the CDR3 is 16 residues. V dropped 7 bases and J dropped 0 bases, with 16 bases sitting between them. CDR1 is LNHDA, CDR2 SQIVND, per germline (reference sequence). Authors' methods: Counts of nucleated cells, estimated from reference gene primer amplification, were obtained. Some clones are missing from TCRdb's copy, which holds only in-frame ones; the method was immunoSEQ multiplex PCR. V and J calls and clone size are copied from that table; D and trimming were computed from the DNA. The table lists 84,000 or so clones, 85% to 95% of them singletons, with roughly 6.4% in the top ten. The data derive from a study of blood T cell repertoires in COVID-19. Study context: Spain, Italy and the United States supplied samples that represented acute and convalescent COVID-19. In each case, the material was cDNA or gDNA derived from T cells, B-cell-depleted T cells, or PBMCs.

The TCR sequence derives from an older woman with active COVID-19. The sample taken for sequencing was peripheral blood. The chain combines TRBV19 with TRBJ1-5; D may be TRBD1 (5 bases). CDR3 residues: CASKDSPNDSNQPQHF. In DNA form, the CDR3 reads TGTGCCAGTAAAGACAGTCCGAATGATAGCAATCAGCCCCAGCATTTT.